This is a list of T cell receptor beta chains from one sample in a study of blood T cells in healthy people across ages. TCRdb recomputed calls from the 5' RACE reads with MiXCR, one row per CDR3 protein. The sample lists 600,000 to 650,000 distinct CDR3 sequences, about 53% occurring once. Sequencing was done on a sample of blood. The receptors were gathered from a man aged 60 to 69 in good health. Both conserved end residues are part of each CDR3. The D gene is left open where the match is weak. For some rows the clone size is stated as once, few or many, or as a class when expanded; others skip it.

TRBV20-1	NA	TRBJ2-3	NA	TGCAGTGCTAGAGATCTGGGGGGCGGGACAGATACGCAGTATTTT	CSARDLGGGTDTQYF
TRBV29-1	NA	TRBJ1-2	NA	TGCAGCGTTGAAGGGACAGAAAACTATGGCTACACCTTC	CSVEGTENYGYTF
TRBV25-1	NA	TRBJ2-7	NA	TGTGCCAGCAGTCTCGGCGACAGTGGAGTAGGCGAGCAGTACTTC	CASSLGDSGVGEQYF
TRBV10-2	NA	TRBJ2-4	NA	TGCGCCAGCACCCAGGGCTTAGCCAAAAACATTCAGTACTTC	CASTQGLAKNIQYF
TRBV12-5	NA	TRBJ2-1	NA	TGTGCTAGTGGTTTGGGAGCAGGGAAGCAGTTCTTC	CASGLGAGKQFF
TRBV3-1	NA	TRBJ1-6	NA	TGTGCCAGCAGCCAATTTCAGGGCAGGGCAATCCTCCACTTT	CASSQFQGRAILHF
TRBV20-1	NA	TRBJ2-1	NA	TGCAGTGCTAGACCAACGGGTTCGACCCAGTTCTTC	CSARPTGSTQFF
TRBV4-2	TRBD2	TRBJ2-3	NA	TGTGCCAGCAGCCTCCCGACCGGGACTAGCGACACAGATACGCAGTATTTT	CASSLPTGTSDTDTQYF
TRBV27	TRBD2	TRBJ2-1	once	TGTGCCAGCAGGACTAGCGGGGGGTTCAATGAGCAGTTCTTC	CASRTSGGFNEQFF
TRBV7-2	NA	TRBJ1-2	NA	TGTGCCAGCAGCTTAGAACTAACGAGCGTATATGGCTACACCTTC	CASSLELTSVYGYTF
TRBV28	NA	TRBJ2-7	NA	TGTGCCAGCAGTTTAGGGTTCGCAAGGGGAAGCTACGAGCAGTACTTC	CASSLGFARGSYEQYF
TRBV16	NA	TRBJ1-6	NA	TGTGCCAGCAGCCAAGGATATGGTTCACCCCTCCACTTT	CASSQGYGSPLHF
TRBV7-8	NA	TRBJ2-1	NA	TGTGCCAGCAGCTTTGTGGAGTTTCGGGATGAGCAGTTCTTC	CASSFVEFRDEQFF
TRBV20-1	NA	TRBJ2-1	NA	TGCAGTGCTAGAGATCGATTTCTCGCGGGGCCATCCTACAATGAGCAGTTCTTC	CSARDRFLAGPSYNEQFF
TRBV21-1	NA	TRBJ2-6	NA	TGTGCCAGCAGCAAAGCGCGGGGAAGCTCTGGGGCCAACGTCCTGACTTTC	CASSKARGSSGANVLTF
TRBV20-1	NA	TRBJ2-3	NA	TGCAGTGCTACCCCATATCAGGGGTCCTTCACAGATACGCAGTATTTT	CSATPYQGSFTDTQYF
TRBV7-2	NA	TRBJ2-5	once	TGTGCCAGCAGCACAACCATCCGACTGGGGAGCGGAGAGACCCAGTACTTC	CASSTTIRLGSGETQYF
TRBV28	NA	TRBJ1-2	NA	TGTGCCAGCATCCAGCGGGCAGGGATTGATGGCTACACCTTC	CASIQRAGIDGYTF
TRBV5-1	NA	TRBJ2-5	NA	TGCGCCAGAGAAACAGGGTACCAAGAGACCCAGTACTTC	CARETGYQETQYF
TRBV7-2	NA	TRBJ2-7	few	TGTGCCAGCAGCTTCGGGGTCCGCTACGAGCAGTACTTC	CASSFGVRYEQYF
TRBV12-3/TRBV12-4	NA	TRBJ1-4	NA	TGTGCCAGCAGTTTACAGGGTGGGGATGAAAAACTGTTTTTT	CASSLQGGDEKLFF
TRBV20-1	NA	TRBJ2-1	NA	TGCAGTGCTAGTCCCGGGACTGGGACCCATGAGCAGTTCTTC	CSASPGTGTHEQFF
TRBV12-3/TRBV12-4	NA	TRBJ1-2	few	TGTGCCAGCAGTTTAGCTCCCCGACCTAACTATGGCTACACCTTC	CASSLAPRPNYGYTF
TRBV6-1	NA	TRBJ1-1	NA	TGTGCCAGTTCCCGAGGGGGGGAGATGAACACTGAAGCTTTCTTT	CASSRGGEMNTEAFF
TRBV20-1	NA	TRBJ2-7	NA	TGCAGTGCTAGAGAATGGGGATACGAGCAGTACTTC	CSAREWGYEQYF
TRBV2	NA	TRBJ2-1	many	TGTGCCAGCAGTGGAGTAGGCACATGGGAGCAGTTCTTC	CASSGVGTWEQFF
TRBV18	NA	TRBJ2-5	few	TGTGCCAGCTCCACCGACAGGCAAGAGACCCAGTACTTC	CASSTDRQETQYF
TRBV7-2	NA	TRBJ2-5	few	TGTGCCAGCAGCTTAGACGCGGGGAGCCAAGAGACCCAGTACTTC	CASSLDAGSQETQYF
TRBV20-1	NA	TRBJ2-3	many	TGCAGTGCTAGGGCCAGGGTGGGTACAGATACGCAGTATTTT	CSARARVGTDTQYF
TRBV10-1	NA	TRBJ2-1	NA	TGCGCCAGCAGTGGGGCCTCATCGGGGTCTGAGCAGTTCTTC	CASSGASSGSEQFF
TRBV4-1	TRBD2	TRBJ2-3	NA	TGCGCCAGCAGCCCAAACGGGGGGGCTGCAGATACGCAGTATTTT	CASSPNGGAADTQYF
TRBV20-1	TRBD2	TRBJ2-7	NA	TGCAGTGCTAGAGAGGGGACTAGCGGGGACGAGCAGTACTTC	CSAREGTSGDEQYF
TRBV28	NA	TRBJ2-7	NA	TGTGCCAGCAGTCTCAACCCATCGGGAAGACCCTACGAGCAGTACTTC	CASSLNPSGRPYEQYF
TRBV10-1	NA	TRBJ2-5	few	TGCGCCAGCAGTGGAGGGCCGGGGGCCCAAGAGACCCAGTACTTC	CASSGGPGAQETQYF
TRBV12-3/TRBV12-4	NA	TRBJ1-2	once	TGTGCCAGCAGTTTGCGGGGGTCCGGCGACTATGGCTACACCTTC	CASSLRGSGDYGYTF
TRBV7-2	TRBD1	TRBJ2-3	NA	TGTGCCAGCAGCATCAGGGGGCAAGCAGATACGCAGTATTTT	CASSIRGQADTQYF